This T cell receptor (beta chain) was identified in a study of T cells in localized non-small cell lung cancer. General study results and limits: In adjacent lung appeared a median around 59 of the top 100 tumor clones. The tumor had only one region sequenced, so heterogeneity remains possible. Prolonged overall survival went with higher T cell density in the blood.

Of note for this clone: The antigen is undetermined.

Profiling relied on immunoSEQ multiplex PCR, and the TCRdb table lists in-frame clones only, not all of them. The data hold over 2,500 clones, with about 26% observed a single time. There are 16 residues in the CDR3. V dropped 4 bases and J dropped 5 bases, with 18 bases sitting between them. Germline V gene data show CDR1 as LNHDA and CDR2 as SQIVND (reference sequence). The chain joins TRBV19 to TRBJ2-4, with D perhaps TRBD2 (6 bases). This receptor was identified in a male donor older than 55 with stage II lung adenocarcinoma. The sample was normal lung tissue next to the tumor, taken before any cancer treatment. The CDR3 region is CASSRGLTLSENIQYF. For the CDR3, the DNA is TGTGCCAGTAGTAGGGGACTCACCCTCTCCGAAAACATTCAGTACTTC.